This is a list of T cell receptor beta chains from one sample in a study of graft-versus-host responses after intestinal transplantation. Using immunoSEQ multiplex PCR, the repertoire was profiled, and TCRdb retains in-frame clones only, with some absent. Among 95,000 to 110,000 clones listed, over 75% were seen once. Their antigens remain unidentified. Sequencing was performed on unstimulated CD4+ T cells sorted from spleen or lymph node cells, taken before intestinal transplant. Source of these receptors: a human donor who received an intestinal transplant. The CDR3 runs from the conserved cysteine through the conserved F or W. A D gene is named only where the DNA matches it firmly. Clone size is not always given. Where it is, it says once, few, many or a class for expanded clones.

clone size: few
V gene: TRBV7-2
D gene: NA
J gene: TRBJ1-3
CDR3 protein: CASSPQNGNTIYF
CDR3 DNA: TGTGCCAGCAGCCCCCAAAACGGAAACACCATATATTTT

clone size: few
V gene: TRBV11-2
D gene: TRBD1
J gene: TRBJ2-4
CDR3 protein: CASSASTGGIAKNIQYF
CDR3 DNA: TGTGCCAGCAGTGCCTCGACAGGGGGGATAGCCAAAAACATTCAGTACTTC

clone size: NA
V gene: TRBV30
D gene: NA
J gene: TRBJ2-1
CDR3 protein: CAWSPPVGREQFF
CDR3 DNA: TGTGCCTGGAGCCCCCCGGTAGGTAGGGAGCAGTTCTTC

clone size: NA
V gene: TRBV28
D gene: NA
J gene: TRBJ2-3
CDR3 protein: CASSFSQRRTDTQYF
CDR3 DNA: TGTGCCAGCAGTTTTAGCCAGCGGCGCACAGATACGCAGTATTTT

clone size: few
V gene: TRBV7-3
D gene: NA
J gene: TRBJ1-4
CDR3 protein: CASSLRGSNEKLFF
CDR3 DNA: TGTGCCAGCAGCTTAAGGGGATCTAATGAAAAACTGTTTTTT

clone size: NA
V gene: TRBV4-1
D gene: TRBD2
J gene: TRBJ2-5
CDR3 protein: CASSKTSGRTQETQYF
CDR3 DNA: TGCGCCAGCAGCAAAACTAGCGGGCGGACCCAAGAGACCCAGTACTTC

clone size: NA
V gene: TRBV6-1
D gene: TRBD1
J gene: TRBJ1-1
CDR3 protein: CASSELTGRGEAFF
CDR3 DNA: TGTGCCAGCAGTGAACTGACAGGGAGGGGTGAAGCTTTCTTT

clone size: NA
V gene: TRBV30
D gene: TRBD1
J gene: TRBJ1-2
CDR3 protein: CAWKGQPFYGYTF
CDR3 DNA: TGTGCCTGGAAGGGACAGCCGTTCTATGGCTACACCTTC

clone size: NA
V gene: TRBV6-6
D gene: TRBD1
J gene: TRBJ2-1
CDR3 protein: CASTGGTGDNEQFF
CDR3 DNA: TGTGCCAGCACTGGGGGGACAGGTGACAATGAGCAGTTCTTC

clone size: NA
V gene: TRBV9
D gene: TRBD2
J gene: TRBJ2-2
CDR3 protein: CASSGTSGSTGELFF
CDR3 DNA: TGTGCCAGCAGCGGGACTAGCGGGAGCACCGGGGAGCTGTTTTTT

clone size: NA
V gene: TRBV6-6
D gene: TRBD1
J gene: TRBJ1-6
CDR3 protein: CASSDRAKSGSPLHF
CDR3 DNA: TGTGCCAGCAGTGACAGGGCAAAGTCAGGATCACCCCTCCACTTT

clone size: NA
V gene: TRBV19
D gene: TRBD1
J gene: TRBJ1-2
CDR3 protein: CASSIALDRVGYGYTF
CDR3 DNA: TGTGCCAGTAGTATAGCCCTCGACAGGGTCGGCTATGGCTACACCTTC

clone size: once
V gene: TRBV5-6
D gene: NA
J gene: TRBJ1-2
CDR3 protein: CASSLIRGSDGYTF
CDR3 DNA: TGTGCCAGCAGCTTGATCAGGGGTTCCGATGGCTACACCTTC

clone size: NA
V gene: TRBV19
D gene: TRBD2
J gene: TRBJ2-1
CDR3 protein: CASSMKPPGLPNNEQFF
CDR3 DNA: TGTGCCAGTAGTATGAAACCGCCGGGACTACCAAACAATGAGCAGTTCTTC

clone size: NA
V gene: TRBV5-6
D gene: TRBD2
J gene: TRBJ2-7
CDR3 protein: CASIRWEAGGRYEQYF
CDR3 DNA: TGTGCCAGCATCCGCTGGGAAGCGGGAGGGAGGTACGAGCAGTACTTC

clone size: NA
V gene: TRBV10-3
D gene: NA
J gene: TRBJ1-1
CDR3 protein: CATSDGLNTEAFF
CDR3 DNA: TGTGCCACCTCGGACGGTTTGAACACTGAAGCTTTCTTT

clone size: few
V gene: TRBV28
D gene: NA
J gene: TRBJ1-5
CDR3 protein: CASSQDTNQPQHF
CDR3 DNA: TGTGCCAGCAGTCAGGACACAAATCAGCCCCAGCATTTT

clone size: NA
V gene: TRBV2
D gene: NA
J gene: TRBJ2-7
CDR3 protein: CASSRDTAYEQYF
CDR3 DNA: TGTGCCAGCAGCCGGGACACTGCGTACGAGCAGTACTTC

clone size: NA
V gene: TRBV28
D gene: NA
J gene: TRBJ2-2
CDR3 protein: CASSSHSGAGELFF
CDR3 DNA: TGTGCCAGCAGCTCCCATAGCGGAGCCGGGGAGCTGTTTTTT

clone size: NA
V gene: TRBV10-3
D gene: NA
J gene: TRBJ1-2
CDR3 protein: CAISDVRTNYGYTF
CDR3 DNA: TGTGCCATCAGCGATGTTAGGACTAACTATGGCTACACCTTC

clone size: few
V gene: TRBV10-3
D gene: NA
J gene: TRBJ1-1
CDR3 protein: CAISEVNTEAFF
CDR3 DNA: TGTGCCATCAGTGAGGTGAACACTGAAGCTTTCTTT

clone size: NA
V gene: TRBV6-6
D gene: NA
J gene: TRBJ2-5
CDR3 protein: CASSYGSASQETQYF
CDR3 DNA: TGTGCCAGCAGTTACGGATCAGCTTCCCAAGAGACCCAGTACTTC

clone size: NA
V gene: TRBV25-1
D gene: NA
J gene: TRBJ2-7
CDR3 protein: CASSEYGTPAGEQYF
CDR3 DNA: TGTGCCAGCAGTGAATATGGGACCCCGGCTGGGGAGCAGTACTTC

clone size: few
V gene: TRBV7-2
D gene: TRBD2
J gene: TRBJ2-3
CDR3 protein: CASSSRLAGYTDTQYF
CDR3 DNA: TGTGCCAGCAGCTCGCGATTAGCGGGTTACACAGATACGCAGTATTTT

clone size: NA
V gene: TRBV2
D gene: TRBD2
J gene: TRBJ2-1
CDR3 protein: CASSEAGGPYNEQFF
CDR3 DNA: TGTGCCAGCAGTGAGGCGGGAGGGCCTTACAATGAGCAGTTCTTC

clone size: NA
V gene: TRBV18
D gene: NA
J gene: TRBJ2-3
CDR3 protein: CASSPGPGDTQYF
CDR3 DNA: TGTGCCAGCTCACCCGGTCCGGGAGATACGCAGTATTTT

clone size: NA
V gene: TRBV19
D gene: TRBD2
J gene: TRBJ2-5
CDR3 protein: CASRTSGGETQYF
CDR3 DNA: TGTGCCAGTAGGACTAGCGGCGGGGAGACCCAGTACTTC

clone size: once
V gene: TRBV5-4
D gene: NA
J gene: TRBJ2-7
CDR3 protein: CASSLGSGASYEQYF
CDR3 DNA: TGTGCCAGCAGCTTGGGATCGGGGGCTTCCTACGAGCAGTACTTC

clone size: NA
V gene: TRBV6-6
D gene: NA
J gene: TRBJ2-1
CDR3 protein: CASSYRPYNEQFF
CDR3 DNA: TGTGCCAGCAGTTACAGGCCTTACAATGAGCAGTTCTTC

clone size: NA
V gene: TRBV11-1
D gene: TRBD2
J gene: TRBJ2-7
CDR3 protein: CASSLTSGRYEQYF
CDR3 DNA: TGTGCCAGCAGCTTAACTAGCGGCCGTTACGAGCAGTACTTC

clone size: NA
V gene: TRBV6-5
D gene: NA
J gene: TRBJ1-5
CDR3 protein: CASSSQINQPQHF
CDR3 DNA: TGTGCCAGCAGTTCCCAGATCAATCAGCCCCAGCATTTT

clone size: NA
V gene: TRBV30
D gene: TRBD2
J gene: TRBJ2-3
CDR3 protein: CAWSMGGLAYDTQYF
CDR3 DNA: TGTGCCTGGAGTATGGGGGGACTAGCGTACGATACGCAGTATTTT

clone size: NA
V gene: TRBV10-3
D gene: TRBD1
J gene: TRBJ2-2
CDR3 protein: CAITGQGSSGELFF
CDR3 DNA: TGTGCCATCACAGGACAGGGATCCTCCGGGGAGCTGTTTTTT

clone size: once
V gene: TRBV12-5
D gene: TRBD2
J gene: TRBJ2-3
CDR3 protein: CASGLPGLDADTQYF
CDR3 DNA: TGTGCTAGTGGTTTACCGGGACTAGACGCAGATACGCAGTATTTT

clone size: once
V gene: TRBV19
D gene: NA
J gene: TRBJ1-2
CDR3 protein: CASSSDKAPYYGYTF
CDR3 DNA: TGTGCCAGTAGTAGCGACAAGGCCCCTTACTATGGCTACACCTTC

clone size: NA
V gene: TRBV9
D gene: NA
J gene: TRBJ2-1
CDR3 protein: CASSVGLLRGDEQFF
CDR3 DNA: TGTGCCAGCAGCGTAGGGTTACTGAGGGGGGACGAGCAGTTCTTC

clone size: NA
V gene: TRBV2
D gene: TRBD2
J gene: TRBJ2-3
CDR3 protein: CASSGTSPTDTQYF
CDR3 DNA: TGTGCCAGCAGTGGGACTAGCCCCACAGATACGCAGTATTTT

clone size: NA
V gene: TRBV28
D gene: NA
J gene: TRBJ2-7
CDR3 protein: CASSLKGNEQYF
CDR3 DNA: TGTGCCAGCAGTTTGAAGGGGAACGAGCAGTACTTC

clone size: NA
V gene: TRBV30
D gene: TRBD1
J gene: TRBJ2-3
CDR3 protein: CALRGPSVTDTQYF
CDR3 DNA: TGTGCCCTAAGGGGGCCTAGTGTTACAGATACGCAGTATTTT

clone size: NA
V gene: TRBV11-2
D gene: NA
J gene: TRBJ1-1
CDR3 protein: CASSLGQLTEAFF
CDR3 DNA: TGTGCCAGCAGCTTAGGACAGCTCACTGAAGCTTTCTTT

clone size: NA
V gene: TRBV2
D gene: NA
J gene: TRBJ1-6
CDR3 protein: CASSGEGSSYNSPLHF
CDR3 DNA: TGTGCCAGCAGTGGGGAGGGGAGCTCCTATAATTCACCCCTCCACTTT

clone size: NA
V gene: TRBV6-1
D gene: TRBD2
J gene: TRBJ2-7
CDR3 protein: CASRVRGGSAYEQYF
CDR3 DNA: TGTGCCAGTCGGGTACGGGGAGGGTCAGCCTACGAGCAGTACTTC

clone size: NA
V gene: TRBV7-7
D gene: TRBD2
J gene: TRBJ2-5
CDR3 protein: CASSLGLAEETQYF
CDR3 DNA: TGTGCCAGCAGCTTAGGACTAGCAGAAGAGACCCAGTACTTC